This T cell receptor beta chain was captured in a study of identifying expanded T cells in peripheral blood. TCRdb keeps only in-frame clones here, not all; method: immunoSEQ multiplex PCR. The table lists 65,000 to 95,000 clones, 80% to 85% of them singletons. During the collection period, no donor immune events like infections were recorded. Overall study findings and caveats: Technical replicates showed approximately 1.2 changed clones; two weeks about 16; four weeks 19. Variance in clone template counts between two-week samples significantly increased with total template count across all healthy donors.

With respect to this clone: Its antigen is currently unknown.

The germline V gene has CDR1 SEHNR and CDR2 FQNEAQ (reference sequence). V lost 5 bases, J lost 4 bases, and 12 bases lay in between. This CDR3 is built from 13 residues. The material sequenced was blood. The origin of this receptor is a person between 18 and 69 years old in good health. The chain joins TRBV7-9 to TRBJ2-7, with D maybe TRBD2 (5 bases). CDR3 in DNA: TGTGCCAGCAGCACCCGGGGAGCATACGAGCAGTACTTC. Protein: CASSTRGAYEQYF.